Following are 20 T cell receptor beta chains from one sample sequenced in a study of radiotherapy plus CTLA-4 blockade in lung cancer. Here immunoSEQ multiplex PCR was the method, and the copy in TCRdb shows in-frame clones only, minus some. Among around 85,000 clones listed, approximately 86% were seen once. This material consisted of peripheral blood, taken from a patient treated with radiotherapy plus ipilimumab. The receptor source for this set is a human donor with non-small cell lung cancer who had a partial response to radiotherapy plus ipilimumab.

The CDR3 loop reads CASSGQGLSNQPQHF. The CDR3 nucleotides read TGTGCCAGCAGTGGACAGGGATTGAGCAATCAGCCCCAGCATTTT. The rearrangement uses TRBV6-5 and TRBJ1-5, with TRBD1 matching over 8 bases. The germline V gene has CDR1 MNHEY and CDR2 SVGAGI. V shed 5 bases, J shed 1 base, and the junction held 4 bases outside the gene matches. CDR3 length equals 15 residues.

The chain recombines TRBV28 with TRBJ1-2; weak D call: TRBD1 (5 bases). V was clipped by 6 bases and J by 0 bases, with 11 bases between them. CDR1 and CDR2 (germline): MDHEN, SYDVKM. The CDR3 is made up of 14 amino acids. CDR3 loop: CASRNQGANYGYTF. The CDR3 DNA is TGTGCCAGCAGAAACCAGGGTGCTAACTATGGCTACACCTTC.

The CDR3 reads CASSQATGGLSEKLFF. In DNA form, the CDR3 reads TGTGCCAGCAGCCAAGCTACAGGGGGCTTGAGCGAAAAACTGTTTTTT. The V and J genes are TRBV4-2 and TRBJ1-4; TRBD1 matches at 9 bases. This CDR3 comprises 16 residues. J was trimmed by 8 bases and V by 1 base; bases with no gene match: 8. CDR1 and CDR2 (germline): LGHNA, YNFKEQ.

The sample holds one count of this clone. Other DNA sequences in the same sample also yield this CDR3. The chain has TRBV27 and TRBJ2-7, with a possible D match to TRBD1 (6 bases). CDR1 is MNHEY and CDR2 is SMNVEV in the germline V gene (reference sequence). The ends were cut back, 5 bases at V and 2 bases at J, with 10 bases in the middle. The CDR3 sequence is 13 residues long. The CDR3 DNA follows: TGTGCCAGCAGTCTAGGACAGACCTACGAGCAGTACTTC. This encodes CASSLGQTYEQYF.

The chain uses TRBV5-4 and TRBJ1-2; D is undetermined. Germline assignment: CDR1 SGHNT and CDR2 YYREEE (reference sequence). The CDR3 length is 14 residues. Between the trimmed V and J ends, which lost 4 bases and 5 bases, there was a span of 15 bases. CDR3 region: CASSVDHVGYGYTF. CDR3 bases: TGTGCCAGCAGCGTCGACCATGTCGGGTATGGCTACACCTTC. Full variable domain (remainder filled in from reference TRBV5-4 and TRBJ1-2): ETGVTQSPTHLIKTRGQQVTLRCSSQSGHNTVSWYQQALGQGPQFIFQYYREEENGRGNFPPRFSGLQFPNYSSELNVNALELDDSALYLCASSVDHVGYGYTFGSGTRLTVV.

This clone was picked up one time. The gene calls are TRBV5-1 and TRBJ2-3; 12 bases align to TRBD2. Germline CDR1 and CDR2: SGHRS and YFSETQ. Trimming removed 5 bases from V and 5 bases from J; junction bases left unmatched: 6. CDR3 length equals 15 residues. Here the CDR3 DNA reads TGCGCCAGCAGGAAACCGGGACTAGCGGGAGATACGCAGTATTTT. Protein product: CASRKPGLAGDTQYF.

This CDR3 is CASSFSDRGVYGYTF. In nucleotides, the CDR3 is TGTGCCAGCAGTTTTTCCGACAGGGGAGTCTATGGCTACACCTTC. V gene TRBV6-5 combines with J gene TRBJ1-2; TRBD1 matches 8 bases. The junction had 8 bases not matched to a gene; V was cut back by 4 bases and J by 4 bases. Germline-derived CDR1 and CDR2 are MNHEY and SVGAGI. There are 15 residues in the CDR3.

The chain employs TRBV18 and TRBJ2-2; D might be TRBD2 (5 bases). V shed 5 bases and J shed 7 bases, with 5 bases lying between them. Germline-derived CDR1 and CDR2 are KGHSH and LQKENI. The CDR3 runs to 11 residues. In DNA form, the CDR3 reads TGTGCCAGCTCAGGACTCGGGGAGCTGTTTTTT. Translated, it gives CASSGLGELFF.

This clone was observed once. The chain recombines TRBV10-3 with TRBJ2-1; the D gene is possibly TRBD2 (5 bases). The CDR3 is 16 amino acids. The germline gives CDR1 ENHRY, CDR2 SYGVKD. V was pared by 0 bases and J by 15 bases, with 24 bases between. Here the CDR3 reads CAISESVGVLYNEWFF. For the CDR3, the DNA is TGTGCCATCAGTGAGTCGGTCGGGGTACTCTACAATGAATGGTTCTTC.

This clone was detected once. V usage is TRBV12-5 and J usage is TRBJ1-2, with 9 nucleotides matching TRBD1. V shed 7 bases and J 8 bases; nucleotides not matched to a gene: 11. CDR1 and CDR2 from the germline V gene are LGHNT and FRNRAP. The CDR3 totals 14 residues. CDR3 loop: CASASGQGMSGYTF. CDR3 DNA sequence: TGTGCTAGTGCCTCGGGACAGGGAATGAGCGGCTACACCTTC.

The rearrangement links TRBV27 to TRBJ1-2; no reliable D call. V lost 2 bases to trimming and J lost 2 bases, with 12 bases between them. This CDR3 has 15 amino acids. Germline V gene sequence: CDR1 MNHEY, CDR2 SMNVEV (reference sequence). CDR3 DNA: TGTGCCAGCAGTTTAGCCGGGAAGAGCAACTATGGCTACACCTTC. This codes for CASSLAGKSNYGYTF.

The chain has TRBV18 and TRBJ1-2; D is unclear. This CDR3 is 11 amino acids long. Per the germline V gene, CDR1 is KGHSH and CDR2 is LQKENI. V was pared by 3 bases and J by 7 bases, with 6 bases between. The CDR3 here is CASSPRSGYTF. The CDR3 region has the DNA TGTGCCAGCTCACCGCGATCTGGCTACACCTTC.

The chain uses TRBV5-1 and TRBJ2-5, with 8 positions matching TRBD1. The V and J ends lost 4 bases and 4 bases, in that order; junction bases with no gene match: 12. The CDR3 contains 16 residues. The germline CDR1 and CDR2 sequences are SGHRS and YFSETQ. The CDR3 nucleotides are TGCGCCAGCAGCAGAACAGGGGGTAGATCGGTAGAGACCCAGTACTTC. The encoded protein is CASSRTGGRSVETQYF.

CDR3 residues: CASSLLGLDLIV. The CDR3 DNA is TGTGCCAGCAGTTTATTGGGACTAGACTTAATCGTC. This sequence joins TRBV28 and TRBJ2-7; TRBD2 agrees at 8 bases. The CDR3 is 12 residues long. The germline gives CDR1 MDHEN, CDR2 SYDVKM.

The chain carries TRBV5-1 and TRBJ2-1; tentatively, D is TRBD2 (6 bases). The CDR3 sequence is 17 residues long. The germline CDR1 and CDR2 sequences are SGHRS and YFSETQ. V lost 0 bases and J lost 0, with 13 bases in between. The CDR3 bases are TGCGCCAGCAGCTTGGGCGCTAGCGTAAGCTCCTACAATGAGCAGTTCTTC. Translation gives CASSLGASVSSYNEQFF.

V usage is TRBV6-5 and J usage is TRBJ2-1; possible D gene TRBD1, 6 bases. The CDR3 is 13 residues long. CDR1 and CDR2 (germline): MNHEY, SVGAGI. V was trimmed by 11 bases and J by 3 bases, leaving 14 bases between them. In DNA, the CDR3 is TGTGCCGCGACAGGCGCTAACTACAATGAGCAGTTCTTC. Translating gives CAATGANYNEQFF.

The V gene is TRBV19, the J gene TRBJ1-4, with 8 bases that match TRBD1. Per germline, CDR1 LNHDA and CDR2 SQIVND (reference sequence). J was trimmed by 7 bases and V by 6 bases; bases with no gene match: 7. This CDR3 is built from 14 residues. The CDR3 loop is CASRLQGGGEKLFF. CDR3 DNA sequence: TGTGCCAGTAGGCTACAGGGGGGCGGTGAAAAACTGTTTTTT. The full variable domain, its missing parts supplied by reference TRBV19 and TRBJ1-4, is DGGITQSPKYLFRKEGQNVTLSCEQNLNHDAMYWYRQDPGQGLRLIYYSQIVNDFQKGDIAEGYSVSREKKESFPLTVTSAQKNPTAFYLCASRLQGGGEKLFFGSGTQLSVL.

The CDR3 region has the DNA TGTGCCAGCAGCCCCGACCGAGGGCACGGGTCACCCCTCCACTTT. This sequence encodes CASSPDRGHGSPLHF. The gene calls are TRBV7-8 and TRBJ1-6; no clear D gene. Deletions cut 5 bases from V and 10 bases from J, with 18 bases between. The CDR3 consists of 15 residues. Germline lookup yields CDR1 SGHVS and CDR2 FQNEAQ.

The rearrangement joins TRBV30 to TRBJ2-1; D remains unclear. Germline loops: CDR1 GTSNPN, CDR2 SVGIG (reference sequence). This CDR3 has 11 amino acids. Trimming pared 4 bases from V and 4 bases from J, leaving 5 bases between. CDR3 coding DNA: TGTGCCTGGACTAATTACAATGAGCAGTTCTTC. Protein: CAWTNYNEQFF.

This chain joins TRBV4-2 and TRBJ2-3; 11 nucleotides agree with TRBD2. V gave up 0 bases and J gave up 5 bases; unmatched junction bases: 13. CDR1 is LGHNA, CDR2 YNFKEQ, per germline. The CDR3 length is 19 residues. The CDR3: CASSQDAVAGGPREDTQYF. CDR3 bases: TGTGCCAGCAGCCAAGACGCGGTAGCGGGAGGGCCTAGAGAAGATACGCAGTATTTT.